This is a list of T cell receptor beta chains from one sample in a study of OX40 agonist ivuxolimab in advanced cancers. The assay was immunoSEQ multiplex PCR, and TCRdb's table has in-frame clones only and misses some. This sample has 60,000 to 75,000 clones; 90% to 95% occur once, and the top ten carry about an eighth. The sample was CD4+ or CD8+ T cells sorted from blood, taken in a trial of the OX40 agonist ivuxolimab. The origin of the receptors is an adult with an advanced solid tumor such as melanoma, head and neck, liver or kidney cancer. Each CDR3 is given with its conserved first and last residue. The D gene is left open where the match is weak.

length	J	V	D	CDR3
11	TRBJ2-7	TRBV7-9	.	CASSFGHEQYF
17	TRBJ1-5	TRBV30	.	CAWSPRTTFRNNQPQHF
14	TRBJ2-5	TRBV5-1	TRBD1	CASSLSGGWETQYF
15	TRBJ2-3	TRBV5-1	TRBD2	CASSLVPTSKDTQYF
13	TRBJ1-5	TRBV2	TRBD1	CASSDQGDQPQHF
16	TRBJ2-7	TRBV4-1	.	CASSQGFRQHPYEQYF
15	TRBJ2-1	TRBV7-9	.	CASSFPPGERVEQFF
18	TRBJ2-3	TRBV7-3	TRBD2	CASSLVGLAGGPEDTQYF
15	TRBJ2-3	TRBV19	.	CASSSSGVGTDTQYF
17	TRBJ2-1	TRBV27	TRBD2	CASSLLAGGPSYNEQFF